One sample yielded the 24 T cell receptor beta chains listed below, sequenced in a study of beta chain features in type 1 diabetes. The study reverse transcribed the entire isolated RNA, so it sequenced expressed TCRB transcripts. Method: immunoSEQ multiplex PCR; TCRdb's copy keeps in-frame clones and lacks some. This table holds under 900,000 clones, roughly a sixth found once. Sequencing was carried out using naive CD4+ T cells from blood. The receptors originated from a woman aged 18-30 years in good health.

This clone was observed a handful of times. The chain combines TRBV7-6 with TRBJ1-1; maybe TRBD1 (6 bases). Germline V gene lookup returns CDR1 SGHVS and CDR2 FNYEAQ. The CDR3 spans 14 residues. V lost 4 bases, J lost 9 bases, and 18 bases lay in between. In nucleotides, the CDR3 is TGTGCCAGCAGCTCGACCTCTAAACAGGGACAAGCTTTCTTT. Translating it yields CASSSTSKQGQAFF.

This clone was seen more than once but under ten times. V gene TRBV7-2 combines with J gene TRBJ2-7, with 7 bases that match TRBD1. This CDR3 has 14 residues. V lost 4 bases and J lost 5; bases outside the gene matches: 8. Germline V lookup: CDR1 SGHTA, CDR2 FQGNSA. CDR3 sequence (DNA): TGTGCCAGCAGCTCCCCGACAGGGAAAGACGAGCAGTACTTC. Translating it yields CASSSPTGKDEQYF. The full variable domain, in which reference TRBV7-2 and TRBJ2-7 provide the parts outside the CDR3, is GAGVSQSPSNKVTEKGKDVELRCDPISGHTALYWYRQSLGQGLEFLIYFQGNSAPDKSGLPSDRFSAERTGGSVSTLTIQRTQQEDSAVYLCASSSPTGKDEQYFGPGTRLTVT.

This chain joins TRBV4-2 and TRBJ1-2; D may be TRBD1 (6 bases). CDR1 and CDR2 from the germline V gene are LGHNA and YNFKEQ. Trimming removed 0 bases from V and 3 bases from J, with 17 bases in between. The CDR3 is 17 amino acids. CDR3 region: CASSQEKSRTAHYGYTF. CDR3 DNA sequence: TGTGCCAGCAGCCAAGAGAAATCCCGGACAGCTCACTATGGCTACACCTTC.

This clone has just a few counts. The V gene is TRBV4-2, the J gene TRBJ2-7; weak D call: TRBD2 (5 bases). The germline CDR1 and CDR2 sequences are LGHNA and YNFKEQ. The CDR3 runs 12 residues. Trimming shortened V by 0 bases and J by 13 bases, and 13 bases separated the two germline ends. The CDR3, as DNA: TGTGCCAGCAGCCAAGATTCTGGGGAGTTATACTTC. This translates into CASSQDSGELYF.

In the case of this clone: The identical CDR3 is also encoded by other nucleotide sequences in the sample. This chain links TRBV19 with TRBJ2-1; TRBD1 is a possible D gene (6 bases). Germline-derived CDR1 and CDR2 are LNHDA and SQIVND (reference sequence). V dropped 3 bases and J dropped 5 bases, with 11 bases sitting between them. The CDR3 is 14 amino acids. CDR3 coding DNA: TGTGCCAGTAGTATTAAGCAGGGGCACAATGAGCAGTTCTTC. Protein: CASSIKQGHNEQFF.

This clone appeared once. The V gene is TRBV5-1, the J gene TRBJ2-7, with 9 bases fitting TRBD1. The germline CDR1 and CDR2 sequences are SGHRS and YFSETQ. V lost 2 bases and J lost 0; bases outside the gene matches: 15. The CDR3 runs 19 residues. In DNA form, the CDR3 reads TGCGCCAGCAGCTTATTCGAAAACGAAGGGACAGGGAGCTCCTACGAGCAGTACTTC. It translates to CASSLFENEGTGSSYEQYF.

This clone was picked up a small number of times. The chain employs TRBV19 and TRBJ2-1, with 8 bases lining up with TRBD1. Germline V lookup: CDR1 LNHDA, CDR2 SQIVND (reference sequence). The CDR3 contains 11 residues. Unmatched junction bases numbered 6, after V lost 8 bases and J lost 12 bases. The chain's CDR3 is CASGQGVGQFF. CDR3 DNA: TGTGCCAGTGGACAGGGTGTTGGGCAGTTCTTC. The full variable domain, completed using reference TRBV19 and TRBJ2-1, is DGGITQSPKYLFRKEGQNVTLSCEQNLNHDAMYWYRQDPGQGLRLIYYSQIVNDFQKGDIAEGYSVSREKKESFPLTVTSAQKNPTAFYLCASGQGVGQFFGPGTRLTVL.

J is TRBJ2-6 and V is TRBV7-3; D unresolved. Looked up from germline, CDR1 is SGHTA and CDR2 is FQGTGA. The CDR3 has 16 residues. V lost 1 base to trimming and J lost 1 base, with 8 bases between them. The CDR3 loop reads CASSLIRASGANVLTF. The CDR3 DNA reads TGTGCCAGCAGCTTAATCCGGGCGTCTGGGGCCAACGTCCTGACTTTC.

The chain is built from TRBV6-5 and TRBJ1-1; possible D gene TRBD1, 6 bases. CDR1 and CDR2 (germline): MNHEY, SVGAGI. V dropped 4 bases and J dropped 4 bases, with 16 bases sitting between them. This CDR3 has 15 amino acids. CDR3 protein: CASSFRSGERTEAFF. For the CDR3, the DNA is TGTGCCAGCAGTTTCCGATCAGGGGAGCGCACTGAAGCTTTCTTT.

This clone was counted only a few times. The chain combines TRBV25-1 with TRBJ1-4, with TRBD1 identical over 8 bases. With V trimmed by 5 bases and J by 7 bases, 9 bases remained unmatched. Germline V gives CDR1 MGHDK, CDR2 SYGVNS. CDR3 length: 15 residues. The CDR3 loop is CASSRSGGGFEKLFF. The CDR3 DNA is TGTGCCAGCAGTCGCTCAGGGGGCGGGTTTGAAAAACTGTTTTTT.

This clone was observed a handful of times. J is TRBJ2-7 and V is TRBV7-2, with 10 bases fitting TRBD2. The germline V gene encodes CDR1 SGHTA and CDR2 FQGNSA. V was clipped by 4 bases and J by 0 bases; unmatched bases: 3. The CDR3 consists of 15 residues. The CDR3 is CASSSRLAGSYEQYF. The CDR3 DNA reads TGTGCCAGCAGCTCTAGACTAGCGGGCTCCTACGAGCAGTACTTC.

This clone was found many times. Other nucleotide sequences in the sample specify the same CDR3. The J gene is TRBJ2-6, the V gene TRBV29-1; no reliable D call. The V gene's germline CDR1 is SQVTM and CDR2 ANQGSEA. Trimming removed 2 bases from V and 1 base from J, with 0 bases in between. The CDR3 spans 12 residues. The CDR3 DNA is TGCAGCGTTGAATCTGGGGCCAACGTCCTGACTTTC. It yields the protein CSVESGANVLTF.

This clone has just a few counts. This sequence joins TRBV9 and TRBJ2-1; the D is unclear. The germline gives CDR1 SGDLS, CDR2 YYNGEE. The CDR3 runs 11 residues. V was clipped by 4 bases and J by 4 bases, with 3 bases between them. The CDR3 DNA reads TGTGCCAGCAGCAGATACAATGAGCAGTTCTTC. Translated, it gives CASSRYNEQFF.

This clone was seen a few times. The rearrangement uses TRBV7-9 and TRBJ2-1; 10 bases map to TRBD2. The germline gives CDR1 SEHNR, CDR2 FQNEAQ (reference sequence). Trimming cost V 5 bases and J 1 base; bases outside gene matches: 5. The CDR3 runs 16 residues. The DNA of the CDR3 is TGTGCCAGCAGCCCTAGCGGGAGCAAGTCCTACAATGAGCAGTTCTTC. It encodes CASSPSGSKSYNEQFF.

The V and J genes are TRBV19 and TRBJ1-1; possible D gene TRBD1, 5 bases. The CDR3 has 14 amino acids. Trimming pared 6 bases from V and 4 bases from J, leaving 15 bases between. The germline V gene has CDR1 LNHDA and CDR2 SQIVND (reference sequence). The CDR3 here is CASRQGRVGTEAFF. For the CDR3, the DNA is TGTGCCAGTAGGCAGGGACGAGTAGGCACTGAAGCTTTCTTT.

This clone was detected a few times. V is TRBV9 and J is TRBJ2-1, with 8 bases identical to TRBD2. The V gene end was trimmed by 3 bases and the J gene end by 8 bases; junction bases not matched to a gene: 22. The germline gives CDR1 SGDLS, CDR2 YYNGEE. The CDR3 is 19 residues long. CDR3 sequence (DNA): TGTGCCAGCAGCGGGACCTCAAGGCGGGGGGAGGAGGACCGCCATGAGCAGTTCTTC. This codes for CASSGTSRRGEEDRHEQFF. The full variable domain, with the rest looked up from reference TRBV9 and TRBJ2-1, is DSGVTQTPKHLITATGQRVTLRCSPRSGDLSVYWYQQSLDQGLQFLIQYYNGEERAKGNILERFSAQQFPDLHSELNLSSLELGDSALYFCASSGTSRRGEEDRHEQFFGPGTRLTVL.

This clone occurred a few times. Other nucleotide sequences from this sample produce the same CDR3. The CDR3 protein is CASSLVQGAYEQYF. CDR3 coding DNA: TGTGCCAGCAGCTTAGTTCAGGGCGCCTACGAGCAGTACTTC. The chain is built from TRBV7-2 and TRBJ2-7; TRBD1 might be the D (5 bases). The CDR3 consists of 14 residues. V was cut by 1 base and J by 2 bases, with 9 bases left in between. Germline values: CDR1 SGHTA, CDR2 FQGNSA.

This clone has more than one count but fewer than ten. The V call is TRBV5-4, the J call TRBJ1-4; the match to TRBD1 covers 10 bases. The junction had 6 bases not matched to a gene; V was cut back by 2 bases and J by 2 bases. Germline V gene lookup returns CDR1 SGHNT and CDR2 YYREEE (reference sequence). The length of the CDR3 is 17 residues. CDR3 sequence (DNA): TGTGCCAGCAGCTTTACTGGACAGGGGGTTACTAATGAAAAACTGTTTTTT. Protein product: CASSFTGQGVTNEKLFF.

This clone was counted only a few times. The chain combines TRBV7-2 with TRBJ1-3; maybe TRBD1 (6 bases). The CDR3 length is 15 residues. V was clipped by 3 bases and J by 0 bases, with 9 bases between them. CDR1 is SGHTA and CDR2 is FQGNSA in the germline V gene. CDR3 amino acids: CASSFTGSSGNTIYF. The CDR3 bases are TGTGCCAGCAGCTTTACAGGGTCCTCTGGAAACACCATATATTTT.

This clone was counted only a few times. The chain is built from TRBV6-6 and TRBJ2-1; TRBD2 matches at 11 bases. V was clipped by 2 bases and J by 14 bases; unmatched bases: 14. CDR3 length: 16 residues. Germline CDR1 MNHNY, CDR2 SVGAGI (reference sequence). CDR3 coding DNA: TGTGCCAGCAGTTACGGAACTAGCGGGAGTCGTGGGGAGGAGTTCTTC. It yields the protein CASSYGTSGSRGEEFF.

The V gene is TRBV2, the J gene TRBJ1-5, with D tentatively TRBD1 (5 bases). The CDR3 runs 14 residues. V was shortened by 7 bases and J by 3 bases, with 13 bases between the two germline ends. Germline V gene data show CDR1 as SNHLY and CDR2 as FYNNEI. CDR3 nucleotides: TGTGCCAGCAATAGTGGGGCCGCCAATCAGCCCCAGCATTTT. It encodes CASNSGAANQPQHF.

This clone appeared a few times. The chain has TRBV28 and TRBJ2-3, with unresolved D. The germline V and J ends were trimmed by 2 bases and 7 bases, with 16 bases remaining between them. This CDR3 is 15 amino acids long. CDR1 MDHEN and CDR2 SYDVKM come from the germline V gene. CDR3 protein: CASSLRGRWAYTQYF. The CDR3 DNA reads as TGTGCCAGCAGTTTACGTGGTAGGTGGGCCTATACGCAGTATTTT. The full variable domain, its missing parts supplied by reference TRBV28 and TRBJ2-3, is DVKVTQSSRYLVKRTGEKVFLECVQDMDHENMFWYRQDPGLGLRLIYFSYDVKMKEKGDIPEGYSVSREKKERFSLILESASTNQTSMYLCASSLRGRWAYTQYFGPGTRLTVL.

The CDR3 loop is CASSARLTDTQYF. DNA for the CDR3: TGTGCCAGCAGTGCGCGACTCACAGATACGCAGTATTTT. The V gene is TRBV25-1, the J gene TRBJ2-3; D unclear. CDR1 MGHDK and CDR2 SYGVNS come from the germline V gene. This CDR3 comprises 13 residues. The ends were cut back, 4 bases at V and 2 bases at J, with 7 bases in the middle.

This clone was counted a few times. The chain joins TRBV5-1 to TRBJ2-4, with 9 bases matching TRBD2. The V gene end was trimmed by 7 bases and the J gene end by 2 bases; junction bases not matched to a gene: 1. The germline CDR1 and CDR2 sequences are SGHRS and YFSETQ. This CDR3 has 13 residues. As DNA, the CDR3 is TGCGCCAGCGGGACTAGCTCCAAAAACATTCAGTACTTC. It translates to CASGTSSKNIQYF. The entire variable domain, with the rest obtained from reference TRBV5-1 and TRBJ2-4, is as follows: KAGVTQTPRYLIKTRGQQVTLSCSPISGHRSVSWYQQTPGQGLQFLFEYFSETQRNKGNFPGRFSGRQFSNSRSEMNVSTLELGDSALYLCASGTSSKNIQYFGAGTRLSVL.